The T cell receptor (beta chain) described here comes from a study of blood T cell repertoires in COVID-19. The CDR3 totals 16 residues. V lost 4 bases, J lost 6 bases, and 11 bases stayed unmatched. Germline CDR1 and CDR2: SGHTA and FQGNSA. Per the authors' pipeline: Reference gene primer amplification in the assay estimated nucleated cell counts. Using immunoSEQ multiplex PCR, the repertoire was profiled, and TCRdb retains in-frame clones only, with some absent. The V and J calls and clone size come from that table; D and trimming were worked out from the DNA. There are hundreds of thousands of clones in the sample; roughly nine tenths occur only once, and 3% lies in the top ten. Donors of Cohort 3 who recovered were those that had two negative PCRs, clearance, or symptom resolution.

The chain couples TRBV7-2 to TRBJ2-7; 11 positions match TRBD2. The source material was PBMCs or T cells enriched from blood (not recorded which). The sequence was collected from a woman aged 45-65 years who had recovered from COVID-19. CDR3 amino acids: CASSSRLAGSAGEQYF. DNA of the CDR3: TGTGCCAGCAGCTCCCGACTAGCGGGAAGCGCGGGCGAGCAGTACTTC.